The rows below give T cell receptor beta chains drawn from one sample of a study of Graves' ophthalmopathy and Graves' hyperthyroidism. TCRdb re-called the multiplex PCR reads through MiXCR, storing one row per CDR3 protein. The sample consists of 230,000 or so distinct CDR3 sequences, around 42% of them appearing once. Specimen: peripheral blood. The receptor source for this set is an adult man with Graves' ophthalmopathy. The CDR3 runs from the conserved cysteine through the conserved F or W. The D gene is left open where the match is weak. Clone size is not always given. Where it is, it says once, few, many or a class for expanded clones.

clone size: .; V gene: TRBV3-1; J gene: TRBJ2-2; CDR3 length: 13; D gene: .; CDR3 protein: CASSQDAMRELFF; CDR3 DNA: TGCGCCAGCAGCCAAGACGCGATGCGGGAGCTGTTTTTT
clone size: .; V gene: TRBV2; J gene: TRBJ2-7; CDR3 length: 14; D gene: .; CDR3 protein: CASREGISAYEQYF; CDR3 DNA: TGTGCCAGCAGGGAGGGTATTTCCGCCTACGAGCAGTACTTC
clone size: many; V gene: TRBV6-6; J gene: TRBJ1-2; CDR3 length: 15; D gene: TRBD1; CDR3 protein: CASREHDQGVDGYTF; CDR3 DNA: TGTGCCAGCAGAGAACATGACCAGGGGGTGGATGGCTACACCTTC
clone size: many; V gene: TRBV15; J gene: TRBJ1-6; CDR3 length: 15; D gene: .; CDR3 protein: CATSREGRNNSPLHF; CDR3 DNA: TGTGCCACCAGCAGAGAGGGGAGAAATAATTCACCCCTCCACTTT
clone size: .; V gene: TRBV2; J gene: TRBJ1-4; CDR3 length: 14; D gene: TRBD1; CDR3 protein: CASRSGTGDGKLFF; CDR3 DNA: TGTGCCAGCAGGTCCGGGACAGGGGATGGAAAACTGTTTTTT
clone size: many; V gene: TRBV10-3; J gene: TRBJ1-4; CDR3 length: 15; D gene: TRBD1; CDR3 protein: CAISEGQGAREKLFF; CDR3 DNA: TGTGCCATCAGTGAAGGACAGGGGGCGCGTGAAAAACTGTTTTTT
clone size: .; V gene: TRBV20-1; J gene: TRBJ1-4; CDR3 length: 12; D gene: .; CDR3 protein: CSTSGRDEKLFF; CDR3 DNA: .
clone size: .; V gene: TRBV5-4; J gene: TRBJ1-5; CDR3 length: 13; D gene: .; CDR3 protein: CASSQEGRQPQHF; CDR3 DNA: TGTGCCAGCAGCCAAGAGGGGAGGCAGCCCCAGCATTTT
clone size: .; V gene: TRBV7-2; J gene: TRBJ1-1; CDR3 length: 14; D gene: .; CDR3 protein: CASSYSGRNTEAFF; CDR3 DNA: TGTGCCAGCAGTTACTCTGGGAGAAACACTGAAGCTTTCTTT
clone size: .; V gene: TRBV10-3; J gene: TRBJ1-4; CDR3 length: 15; D gene: TRBD1; CDR3 protein: CAISDGQATNEKLFF; CDR3 DNA: TGTGCCATCAGTGACGGACAGGCAACTAATGAAAAACTGTTTTTT
clone size: .; V gene: TRBV29-1; J gene: TRBJ1-3; CDR3 length: 14; D gene: .; CDR3 protein: CSVTRWGTGNTIYF; CDR3 DNA: TGCAGCGTAACTAGGTGGGGGACTGGAAACACCATATATTTT
clone size: few; V gene: TRBV5-1; J gene: TRBJ2-5; CDR3 length: 16; D gene: TRBD2; CDR3 protein: CASSLGREGLDETQYF; CDR3 DNA: TGCGCCAGCAGCTTAGGTCGGGAGGGCCTGGATGAGACCCAGTACTTC
clone size: few; V gene: TRBV19; J gene: TRBJ2-7; CDR3 length: 14; D gene: .; CDR3 protein: CASSDPGRDYEQYF; CDR3 DNA: TGTGCCAGTAGTGACCCGGGACGGGACTACGAGCAGTACTTC
clone size: .; V gene: TRBV5-1; J gene: TRBJ1-1; CDR3 length: 13; D gene: .; CDR3 protein: CASSLGGGAEAFF; CDR3 DNA: TGTGCCAGCAGCTTGGGGGGGGGGGCTGAAGCTTTCTTT
clone size: .; V gene: TRBV5-8; J gene: TRBJ2-6; CDR3 length: 16; D gene: .; CDR3 protein: CASSLVGISGANVLTF; CDR3 DNA: TGTGCCAGCAGCTTGGTAGGAATCTCTGGGGCCAACGTCCTGACTTTC
clone size: .; V gene: TRBV29-1; J gene: TRBJ2-2; CDR3 length: 14; D gene: .; CDR3 protein: CSVEAGKRPGELFF; CDR3 DNA: TGCAGCGTTGAAGCGGGAAAGCGTCCCGGGGAGCTGTTTTTT
clone size: .; V gene: TRBV12-3/TRBV12-4; J gene: TRBJ2-5; CDR3 length: 12; D gene: .; CDR3 protein: CASAALGETQYF; CDR3 DNA: TGTGCCAGCGCGGCCCTGGGGGAGACCCAGTACTTC
clone size: .; V gene: TRBV29-1; J gene: TRBJ2-2; CDR3 length: 14; D gene: .; CDR3 protein: CSVEEAGKTGELFF; CDR3 DNA: TGCAGCGTTGAGGAGGCAGGAAAAACCGGGGAGCTGTTTTTT
clone size: many; V gene: TRBV15; J gene: TRBJ1-4; CDR3 length: 13; D gene: .; CDR3 protein: CATSREGREKLFF; CDR3 DNA: TGTGCCACCAGCCGCGAAGGGCGTGAAAAACTGTTTTTT